This TCR beta chain was sequenced in a study of T cells after posttransplantation cyclophosphamide. As regards this clone: What it recognizes is unknown.

V was clipped by 4 bases and J by 5 bases, with 18 bases between them. CDR3 size: 15 residues. Germline V lookup: CDR1 SGHRS, CDR2 YFSETQ. Profiled with immunoSEQ multiplex PCR; TCRdb holds only in-frame clones, not every one. The sample gives 4,500 to 5,000 clones, 82% of which show up once; about 18% is in the top ten. Study observations and caveats: Later blood repertoires were often dominated by clones from the donor CD8+ memory compartment. Recipient CMV seropositivity and CMV reactivation strongly tracked TRB clonality. Skin or GI-infiltrating T cells shared few TRB sequences with blood.

Busulfan-fludarabine conditioning, marrow transplant, and cyclophosphamide on days +3 and +4 were administered. The sequencing used PBMCs, collected 86 days after allogeneic stem cell transplant with posttransplant cyclophosphamide. The chain has TRBV5-1 and TRBJ1-1, with D tentatively TRBD1 (5 bases). The sequence derives from a male patient aged 50 or older who received an allogeneic stem cell transplant from an unrelated donor, was CMV-positive, and had acute GVHD only. Some of these T cells may belong to the graft donor. CDR3 sequence reads: CASSSGGSGGTEAFF. CDR3 in DNA: TGCGCCAGCAGCAGCGGGGGTTCGGGGGGGACTGAAGCTTTCTTT.